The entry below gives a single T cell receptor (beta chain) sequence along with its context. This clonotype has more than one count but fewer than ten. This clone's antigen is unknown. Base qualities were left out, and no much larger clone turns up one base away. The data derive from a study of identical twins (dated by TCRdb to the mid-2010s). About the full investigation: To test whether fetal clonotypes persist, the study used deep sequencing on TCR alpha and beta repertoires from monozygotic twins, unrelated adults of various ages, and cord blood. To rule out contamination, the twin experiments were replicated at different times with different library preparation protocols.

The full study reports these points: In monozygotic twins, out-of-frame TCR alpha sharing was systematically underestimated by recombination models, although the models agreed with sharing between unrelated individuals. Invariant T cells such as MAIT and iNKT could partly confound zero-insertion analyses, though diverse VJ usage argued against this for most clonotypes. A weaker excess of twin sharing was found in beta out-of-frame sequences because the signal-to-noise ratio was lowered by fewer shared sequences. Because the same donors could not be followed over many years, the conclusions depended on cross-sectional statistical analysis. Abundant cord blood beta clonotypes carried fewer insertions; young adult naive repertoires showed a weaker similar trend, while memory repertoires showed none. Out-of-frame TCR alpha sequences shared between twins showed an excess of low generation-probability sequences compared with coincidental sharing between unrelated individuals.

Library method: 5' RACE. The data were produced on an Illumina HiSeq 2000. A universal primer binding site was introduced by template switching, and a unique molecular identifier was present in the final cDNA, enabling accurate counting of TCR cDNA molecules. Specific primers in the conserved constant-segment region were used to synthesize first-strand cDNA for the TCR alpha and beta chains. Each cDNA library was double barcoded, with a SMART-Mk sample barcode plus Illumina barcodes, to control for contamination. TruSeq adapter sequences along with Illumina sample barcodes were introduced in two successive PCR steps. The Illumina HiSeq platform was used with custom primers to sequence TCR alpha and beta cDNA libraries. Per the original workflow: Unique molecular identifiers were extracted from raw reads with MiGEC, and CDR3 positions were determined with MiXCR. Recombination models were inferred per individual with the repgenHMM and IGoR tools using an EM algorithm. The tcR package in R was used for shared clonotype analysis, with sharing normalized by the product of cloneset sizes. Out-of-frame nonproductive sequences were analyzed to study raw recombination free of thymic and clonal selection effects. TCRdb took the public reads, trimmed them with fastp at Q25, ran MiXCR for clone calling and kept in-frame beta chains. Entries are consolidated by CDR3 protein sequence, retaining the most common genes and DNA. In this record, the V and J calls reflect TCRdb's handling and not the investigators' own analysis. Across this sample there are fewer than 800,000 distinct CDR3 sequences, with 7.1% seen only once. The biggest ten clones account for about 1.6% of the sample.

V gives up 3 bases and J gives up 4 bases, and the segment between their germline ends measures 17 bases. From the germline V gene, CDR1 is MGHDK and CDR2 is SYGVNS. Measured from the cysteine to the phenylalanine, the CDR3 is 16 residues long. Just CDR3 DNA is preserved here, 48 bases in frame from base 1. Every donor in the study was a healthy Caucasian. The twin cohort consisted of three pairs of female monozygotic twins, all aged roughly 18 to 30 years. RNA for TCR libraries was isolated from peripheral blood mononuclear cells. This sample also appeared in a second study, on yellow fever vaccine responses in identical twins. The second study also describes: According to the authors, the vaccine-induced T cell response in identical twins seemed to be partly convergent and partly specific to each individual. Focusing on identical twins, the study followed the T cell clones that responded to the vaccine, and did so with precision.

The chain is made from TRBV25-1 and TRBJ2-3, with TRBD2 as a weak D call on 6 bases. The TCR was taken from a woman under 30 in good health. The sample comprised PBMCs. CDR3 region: CASSDVPSEGPDTQYF. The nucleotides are TGTGCCAGCAGTGATGTCCCTAGCGAGGGCCCAGATACGCAGTATTTT.